The clone carrying this T cell receptor beta chain was picked up a small number of times. Its antigen is not known. CDR1 is SGHVS and CDR2 is FNYEAQ in the germline V gene. CDR3 length: 16 amino acids. Trimming stripped 1 base from V and 0 bases from J, with 11 bases between. This sample was included in a study of identical twins. TCRdb re-analysed the 5' RACE reads in MiXCR, keeping a single row per CDR3 protein. The sample lists 450,000 to 650,000 distinct CDR3 sequences, about 16% occurring once. General study findings and limits: Conclusions relied on cross-sectional statistical analysis, not following the same donors.

This sample was also put to use in a study of yellow fever vaccine responses in identical twins.

The rearrangement uses TRBV7-6 and TRBJ2-3, with a weak D call TRBD2 (5 bases). Source material: CD4+ T cells sorted from blood. The clonotype comes from a woman younger than 35 in good health. Here the CDR3 reads CASSLGVASSTDTQYF. The CDR3 DNA reads TGTGCCAGCAGCTTAGGAGTAGCGTCAAGCACAGATACGCAGTATTTT.